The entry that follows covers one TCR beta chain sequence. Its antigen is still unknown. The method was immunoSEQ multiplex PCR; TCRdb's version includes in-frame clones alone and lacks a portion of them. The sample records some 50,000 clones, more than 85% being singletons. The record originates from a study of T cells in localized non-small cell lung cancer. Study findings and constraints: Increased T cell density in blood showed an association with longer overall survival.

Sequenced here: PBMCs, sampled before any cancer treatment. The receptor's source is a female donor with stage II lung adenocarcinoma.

The DNA for the CDR3 is TGCGCCAGCAGCTTGGAGTCCTCGGGTCCTACGAACACCGGGGAGCTGTTTTTT. This gives the protein CASSLESSGPTNTGELFF. V and J are TRBV5-1 and TRBJ2-2, with unresolved D. CDR3 size: 18 residues. Germline values: CDR1 SGHRS, CDR2 YFSETQ. Trimming took 0 bases from V and 0 from J, leaving 15 bases between them.